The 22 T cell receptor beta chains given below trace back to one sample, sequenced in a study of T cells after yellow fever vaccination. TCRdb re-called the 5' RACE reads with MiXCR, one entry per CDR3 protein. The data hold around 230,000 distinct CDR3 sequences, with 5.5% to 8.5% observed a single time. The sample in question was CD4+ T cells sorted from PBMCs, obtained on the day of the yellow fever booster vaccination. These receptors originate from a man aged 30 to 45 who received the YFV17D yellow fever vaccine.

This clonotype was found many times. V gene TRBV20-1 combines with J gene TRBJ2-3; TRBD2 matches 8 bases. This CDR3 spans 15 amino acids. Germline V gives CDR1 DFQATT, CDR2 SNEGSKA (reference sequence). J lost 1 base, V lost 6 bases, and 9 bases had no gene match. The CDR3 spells CSADRASGRTDTQYF. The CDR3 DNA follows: TGCAGTGCCGACCGGGCTAGCGGGCGCACAGATACGCAGTATTTT.

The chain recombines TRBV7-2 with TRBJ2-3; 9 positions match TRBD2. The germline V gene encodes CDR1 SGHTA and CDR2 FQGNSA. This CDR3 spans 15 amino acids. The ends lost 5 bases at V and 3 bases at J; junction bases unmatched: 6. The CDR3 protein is CASSGREGGTDTQYF. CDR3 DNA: TGTGCCAGCAGCGGGCGGGAGGGGGGTACAGATACGCAGTATTTT.

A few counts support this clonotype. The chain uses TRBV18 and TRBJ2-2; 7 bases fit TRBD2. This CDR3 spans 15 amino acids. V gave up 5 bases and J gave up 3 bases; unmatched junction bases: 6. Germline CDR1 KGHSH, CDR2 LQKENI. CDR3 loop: CASSKRLADTGELFF. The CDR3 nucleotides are TGTGCCAGCTCAAAACGACTAGCAGACACCGGGGAGCTGTTTTTT.

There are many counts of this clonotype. CDR3 loop: CASSQGTGGPYSYEQYF. CDR3 nucleotides: TGTGCCAGCAGCCAAGGGACCGGGGGCCCGTACTCCTACGAGCAGTACTTC. The chain carries TRBV3-1 and TRBJ2-7; the D gene could be TRBD1 or TRBD2 (6 bases each). This CDR3 spans 17 amino acids. Germline lookup yields CDR1 LGHDT and CDR2 YNNKEL (reference sequence). The ends were cut back, 1 base at V and 0 bases at J, with 16 bases in the middle.

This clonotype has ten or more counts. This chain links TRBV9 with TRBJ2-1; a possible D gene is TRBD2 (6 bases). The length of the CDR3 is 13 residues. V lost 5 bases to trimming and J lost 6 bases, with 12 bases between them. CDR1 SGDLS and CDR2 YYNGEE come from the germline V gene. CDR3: CASSLAGRNEQFF. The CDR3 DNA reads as TGTGCCAGCAGTTTGGCGGGACGCAATGAGCAGTTCTTC. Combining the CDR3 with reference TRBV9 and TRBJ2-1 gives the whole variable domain DSGVTQTPKHLITATGQRVTLRCSPRSGDLSVYWYQQSLDQGLQFLIQYYNGEERAKGNILERFSAQQFPDLHSELNLSSLELGDSALYFCASSLAGRNEQFFGPGTRLTVL.

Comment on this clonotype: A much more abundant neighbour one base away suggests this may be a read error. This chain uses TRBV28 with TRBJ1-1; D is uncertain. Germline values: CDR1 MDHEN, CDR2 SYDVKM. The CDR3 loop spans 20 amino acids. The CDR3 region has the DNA TGTGCCAGCTGTTTTCGTCCGGGTGGTAGGAAGAGGAGATTAGACACTGAAGCTTTCTTT. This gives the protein CASCFRPGGRKRRLDTEAFF.

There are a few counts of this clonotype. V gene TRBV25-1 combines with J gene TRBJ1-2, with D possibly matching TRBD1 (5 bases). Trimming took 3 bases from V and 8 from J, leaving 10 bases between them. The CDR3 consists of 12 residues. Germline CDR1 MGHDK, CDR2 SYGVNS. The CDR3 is CASSEWGSGYTF. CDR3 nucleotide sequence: TGTGCCAGCAGTGAGTGGGGGAGCGGCTACACCTTC.

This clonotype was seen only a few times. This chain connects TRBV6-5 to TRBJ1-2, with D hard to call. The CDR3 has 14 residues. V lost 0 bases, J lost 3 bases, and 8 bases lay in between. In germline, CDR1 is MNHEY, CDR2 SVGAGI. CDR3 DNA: TGTGCCAGCAGTTACTCCGCCGGATACTATGGCTACACCTTC. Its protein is CASSYSAGYYGYTF.

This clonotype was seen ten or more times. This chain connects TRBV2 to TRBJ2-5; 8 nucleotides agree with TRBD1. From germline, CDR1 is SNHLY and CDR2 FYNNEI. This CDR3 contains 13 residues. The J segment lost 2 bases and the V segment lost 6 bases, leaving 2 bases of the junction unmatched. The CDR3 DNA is TGTGCCAGCAGCGGACAGGGACAAGAGACCCAGTACTTC. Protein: CASSGQGQETQYF. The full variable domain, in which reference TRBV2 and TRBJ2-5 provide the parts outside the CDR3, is EPEVTQTPSHQVTQMGQEVILRCVPISNHLYFYWYRQILGQKVEFLVSFYNNEISEKSEIFDDQFSVERPDGSNFTLKIRSTKLEDSAMYFCASSGQGQETQYFGPGTRLLVL.

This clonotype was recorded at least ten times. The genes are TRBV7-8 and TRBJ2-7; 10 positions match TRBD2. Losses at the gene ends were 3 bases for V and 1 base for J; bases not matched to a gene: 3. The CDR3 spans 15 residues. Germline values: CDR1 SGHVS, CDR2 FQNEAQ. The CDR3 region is CASSFGTSVSYEQYF. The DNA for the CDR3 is TGTGCCAGCAGCTTCGGGACTAGCGTATCCTACGAGCAGTACTTC.

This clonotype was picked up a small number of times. The CDR3 bases are TGTGCCAGCAGCTCCTTAGCGGGAGCGAGGGGAAATGAGCAGTTCTTC. Translating gives CASSSLAGARGNEQFF. The rearrangement uses TRBV11-3 and TRBJ2-1; 9 bases fit TRBD2. This CDR3 has 16 residues. CDR1 is SGHNT and CDR2 is YENEEA in the germline V gene. The trim removed 4 bases at V and 7 bases at J, leaving 11 bases unmatched.

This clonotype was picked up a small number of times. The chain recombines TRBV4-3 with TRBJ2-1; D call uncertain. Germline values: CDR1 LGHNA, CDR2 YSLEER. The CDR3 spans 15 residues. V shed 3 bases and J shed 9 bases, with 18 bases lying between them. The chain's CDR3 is CASSHDSSTEREQFF. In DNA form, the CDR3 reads TGCGCCAGCAGCCATGACTCATCGACGGAGCGTGAGCAGTTCTTC.

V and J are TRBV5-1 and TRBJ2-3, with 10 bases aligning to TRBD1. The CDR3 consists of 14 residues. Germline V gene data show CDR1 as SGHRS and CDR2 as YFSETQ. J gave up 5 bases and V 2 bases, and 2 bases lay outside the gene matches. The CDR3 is CASSFGTGEDTQYF. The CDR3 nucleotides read TGCGCCAGCAGCTTCGGGACAGGGGAAGATACGCAGTATTTT.

In nucleotides, the CDR3 is TGCAGCGTTATGGGCGGTAACTATGGCTACACCTTC. As protein: CSVMGGNYGYTF. The chain combines TRBV29-1 with TRBJ1-2, with D hard to call. CDR1 is SQVTM, CDR2 ANQGSEA, per germline. Trimming pared 5 bases from V and 1 base from J, leaving 8 bases between. This CDR3 contains 12 residues.

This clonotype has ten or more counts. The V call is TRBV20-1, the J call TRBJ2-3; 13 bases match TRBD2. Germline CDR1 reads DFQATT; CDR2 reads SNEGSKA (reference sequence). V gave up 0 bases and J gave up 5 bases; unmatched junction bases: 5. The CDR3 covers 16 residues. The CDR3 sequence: CSARDLTSGRIDTQYF. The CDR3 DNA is TGCAGTGCTAGAGACCTGACTAGCGGGAGGATAGATACGCAGTATTTT.

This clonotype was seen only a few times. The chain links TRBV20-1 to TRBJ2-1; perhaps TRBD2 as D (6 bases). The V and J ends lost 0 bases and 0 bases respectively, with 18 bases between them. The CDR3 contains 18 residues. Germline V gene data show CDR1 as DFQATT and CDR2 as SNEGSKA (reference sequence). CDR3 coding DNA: TGCAGTGCTAGAGAGGGGCCTCGGGGGAGCGGCTCCTACAATGAGCAGTTCTTC. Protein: CSAREGPRGSGSYNEQFF.

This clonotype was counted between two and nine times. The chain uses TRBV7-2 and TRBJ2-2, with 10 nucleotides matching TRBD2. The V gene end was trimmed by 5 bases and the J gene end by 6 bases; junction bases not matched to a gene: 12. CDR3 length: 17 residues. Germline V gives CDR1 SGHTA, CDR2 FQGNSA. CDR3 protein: CASSPQGPGTSAGELFF. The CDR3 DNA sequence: TGTGCCAGCAGCCCACAGGGGCCCGGGACTAGCGCCGGGGAGCTGTTTTTT.

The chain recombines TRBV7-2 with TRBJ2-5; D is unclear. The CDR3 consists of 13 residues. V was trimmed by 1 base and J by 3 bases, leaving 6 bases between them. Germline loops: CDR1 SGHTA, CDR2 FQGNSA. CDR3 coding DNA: TGTGCCAGCAGCTTAGTGTGGGAAGAGACCCAGTACTTC. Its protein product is CASSLVWEETQYF.

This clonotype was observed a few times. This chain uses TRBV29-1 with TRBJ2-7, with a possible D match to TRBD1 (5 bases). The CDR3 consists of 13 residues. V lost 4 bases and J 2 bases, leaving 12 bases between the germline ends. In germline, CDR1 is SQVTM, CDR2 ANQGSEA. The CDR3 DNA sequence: TGCAGCGTTGGTGTAGGGGCCACCTACGAGCAGTACTTC. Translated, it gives CSVGVGATYEQYF.

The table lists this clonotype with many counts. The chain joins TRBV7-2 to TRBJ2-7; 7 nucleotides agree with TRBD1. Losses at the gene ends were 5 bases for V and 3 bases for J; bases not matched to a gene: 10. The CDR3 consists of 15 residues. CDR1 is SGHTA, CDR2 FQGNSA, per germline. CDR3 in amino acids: CASSRGQVTVYEQYF. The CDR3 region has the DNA TGTGCCAGCAGCCGAGGACAGGTCACGGTCTACGAGCAGTACTTC.

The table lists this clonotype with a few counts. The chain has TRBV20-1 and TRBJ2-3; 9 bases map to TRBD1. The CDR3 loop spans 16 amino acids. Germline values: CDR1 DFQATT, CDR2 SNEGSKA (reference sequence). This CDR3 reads CSPQAVGQGGGDTQYF. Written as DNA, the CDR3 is TGCAGCCCCCAGGCAGTGGGACAGGGTGGGGGAGATACGCAGTATTTT.

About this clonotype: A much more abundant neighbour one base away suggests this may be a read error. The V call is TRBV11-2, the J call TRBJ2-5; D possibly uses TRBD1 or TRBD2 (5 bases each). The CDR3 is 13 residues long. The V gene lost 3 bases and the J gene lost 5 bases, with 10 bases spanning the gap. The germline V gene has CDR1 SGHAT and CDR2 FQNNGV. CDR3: CASSFTRDETQYF. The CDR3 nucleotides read TGTGCCAGCAGCTTTACCCGGGACGAGACCCAGTACTTC.